These 18 T cell receptor beta chains originate from one sample sequenced in a study of T cell changes during pregnancy in multiple sclerosis. Clones were read by immunoSEQ multiplex PCR, and TCRdb kept only the in-frame ones, dropping some. The sample carries about 56,000 clones, roughly 91% recorded once. Sequenced here: CD4+ T cells from peripheral blood mononuclear cells, sampled in the third trimester of pregnancy. The origin of the receptors is a female donor with multiple sclerosis, enrolled in a pregnancy study.

This chain connects TRBV6-5 to TRBJ1-5, with D tentatively TRBD1 (6 bases). This CDR3 comprises 16 residues. V was shortened by 4 bases and J by 3 bases, with 16 bases between the two germline ends. The germline V gene has CDR1 MNHEY and CDR2 SVGAGI. The CDR3 region is CASSSIRTVYNQPQHF. CDR3 nucleotide sequence: TGTGCCAGCAGTTCGATCCGGACAGTGTACAATCAGCCCCAGCATTTT.

DNA of the CDR3: TGTGCCAGCAGCAAAACGGTCACCTTGAACACTGAAGCTTTCTTT. Its translation: CASSKTVTLNTEAFF. The chain links TRBV21-1 to TRBJ1-1. TRBV21-1 is a documented pseudogene. CDR3 length: 15 residues.

The V gene is TRBV21-1, the J gene TRBJ1-2; TRBD1, the D gene given by the table, was not confirmed from the DNA. TRBV21-1 has pseudogene status. CDR3 length: 17 residues. The CDR3 DNA reads as TGTGCCAGCAGCAAAGGAGGACAGGGGGAACTTAACTATGGCTACACCTTC. It specifies CASSKGGQGELNYGYTF.

The genes are TRBV7-9 and TRBJ1-1; a possible D gene is TRBD1 (6 bases). V lost 5 bases and J 4 bases, leaving 14 bases between the germline ends. Germline V lookup: CDR1 SEHNR, CDR2 FQNEAQ (reference sequence). CDR3 size: 14 residues. The CDR3, as DNA: TGTGCCAGCAGCGAACAGGGCGGGAGCACTGAAGCTTTCTTT. Protein sequence: CASSEQGGSTEAFF. Variable domain in full (rest from reference TRBV7-9 and TRBJ1-1): DTGVSQNPRHKITKRGQNVTFRCDPISEHNRLYWYRQTLGQGPEFLTYFQNEAQLEKSRLLSDRFSAERPKGSFSTLEIQRTEQGDSAMYLCASSEQGGSTEAFFGQGTRLTVV.

The CDR3 loop is CASSIAPTGQQGAEQFF. The CDR3 bases are TGTGCCAGTAGTATAGCACCCACGGGACAGCAGGGTGCTGAGCAGTTCTTC. The gene calls are TRBV19 and TRBJ2-1, with TRBD1 identical over 7 bases. After removal of 1 base from V and 9 bases from J, the junction contained 15 bases not matched to a gene. CDR3 length: 17 amino acids. The germline V gene encodes CDR1 LNHDA and CDR2 SQIVND (reference sequence).

V gene TRBV6-5 combines with J gene TRBJ1-2; 7 bases line up with TRBD1. Germline lookup yields CDR1 MNHEY and CDR2 SVGAGI. J gave up 2 bases and V 5 bases, and 5 bases lay outside the gene matches. This CDR3 is built from 14 residues. The chain's CDR3 is CASSDTQGNYGYTF. CDR3 bases: TGTGCCAGCAGTGATACACAGGGGAACTATGGCTACACCTTC.

Only one count was recorded for this clone. This rearrangement joins TRBV5-1 to TRBJ2-1, with D possibly being TRBD1 (5 bases). The germline CDR1 and CDR2 sequences are SGHRS and YFSETQ. Deletions cut 4 bases from V and 4 bases from J, with 15 bases between. The CDR3 is 15 amino acids. In DNA, the CDR3 is TGCGCCAGCAGCGACCCCAGGGTATTGTACAATGAGCAGTTCTTC. This codes for CASSDPRVLYNEQFF.

CDR3 in amino acids: CASSTGPYNSPLHF. DNA of the CDR3: TGTGCCAGCAGTACAGGGCCCTATAATTCACCCCTCCACTTT. The rearrangement links TRBV6-6 to TRBJ1-6, with D maybe TRBD1 (6 bases). This CDR3 comprises 14 residues. Between the trimmed V and J ends, which lost 5 bases and 2 bases, there was a span of 7 bases. The germline CDR1 and CDR2 sequences are MNHNY and SVGAGI (reference sequence).

The rearrangement joins TRBV9 to TRBJ2-7, with TRBD2 matching over 7 bases. The J segment lost 5 bases and the V segment lost 4 bases, leaving 9 bases of the junction unmatched. CDR1 and CDR2 (germline): SGDLS, YYNGEE. The CDR3 extends over 14 amino acids. CDR3 amino acids: CASSPLSGANEQYF. As DNA, the CDR3 is TGTGCCAGCAGCCCATTGAGCGGGGCCAACGAGCAGTACTTC.

The V call is TRBV18, the J call TRBJ2-3, with 8 positions matching TRBD2. Germline V gives CDR1 KGHSH, CDR2 LQKENI. The length of the CDR3 is 17 residues. The V segment lost 2 bases and the J segment 9 bases; nucleotides outside the gene matches: 16. The chain's CDR3 is CASSPTQTSVALETQYF. The CDR3 coding sequence is TGTGCCAGCTCACCAACCCAGACTAGCGTGGCCCTAGAAACGCAGTATTTT.

This rearrangement joins TRBV5-6 to TRBJ2-7; D is perhaps TRBD2 (5 bases). The CDR3 runs 16 residues. Germline values: CDR1 SGHDT, CDR2 YYEEEE. The V end was cut by 1 base, the J end by 2 bases, with 16 bases between. The CDR3 spells CASSLFVWESTYEQYF. The CDR3 coding sequence is TGTGCCAGCAGCTTGTTTGTCTGGGAGTCAACCTACGAGCAGTACTTC.

The chain links TRBV25-1 to TRBJ2-3; TRBD2 aligns across 8 bases. Per the germline V gene, CDR1 is MGHDK and CDR2 is SYGVNS. CDR3 length: 15 residues. Unmatched junction bases numbered 3, after V lost 2 bases and J lost 2 bases. The CDR3 bases are TGTGCCAGCAGTGAACTCGGGGGGGCCACAGATACGCAGTATTTT. Protein sequence: CASSELGGATDTQYF.

The V and J genes are TRBV6-5 and TRBJ1-2, with D perhaps matching TRBD1 (5 bases). Germline values: CDR1 MNHEY, CDR2 SVGAGI. V shed 3 bases and J shed 1 base, with 15 bases lying between them. The CDR3 runs 16 residues. As DNA, the CDR3 is TGTGCCAGCAGTTATCGGGCAGGGTGGAATAACTATGGCTACACCTTC. Its protein product is CASSYRAGWNNYGYTF.

The chain carries TRBV6-5 and TRBJ2-1; 11 bases are shared with TRBD2. The V gene end was trimmed by 8 bases and the J gene end by 3 bases; junction bases not matched to a gene: 6. The CDR3 loop spans 15 amino acids. Per germline, CDR1 MNHEY and CDR2 SVGAGI. The CDR3 sequence: CASRRGLAVYNEQFF. The CDR3 DNA sequence: TGTGCCAGCCGAAGGGGACTAGCGGTCTACAATGAGCAGTTCTTC.

The chain combines TRBV7-6 with TRBJ2-7; possible D gene TRBD1, 5 bases. Looked up from germline, CDR1 is SGHVS and CDR2 is FNYEAQ. Trimming left V 6 bases short and J 7 bases short, with 19 bases between. CDR3 length: 14 amino acids. CDR3 region: CASSEGQGGGEQYF. As DNA, the CDR3 is TGTGCCAGCAGTGAAGGGCAGGGCGGTGGGGAGCAGTACTTC.

V is TRBV4-1 and J is TRBJ1-6; TRBD1 aligns across 10 bases. This CDR3 has 17 residues. V dropped 4 bases and J dropped 7; count of bases not matched to a gene: 10. Germline-derived CDR1 and CDR2 are MGHRA and YSYEKL. The chain's CDR3 is CASSLLPGQGGNSPLHF. CDR3 bases: TGCGCCAGCAGCCTCCTGCCAGGACAGGGGGGAAATTCACCCCTCCACTTT.

This chain joins TRBV6-5 and TRBJ1-2; D is undetermined. V lost 6 bases to trimming and J lost 1 base, with 12 bases between them. The CDR3 has 14 amino acids. Germline loops: CDR1 MNHEY, CDR2 SVGAGI. The CDR3 nucleotides read TGTGCCAGCAGCCCCCGGCCGGGTAACTATGGCTACACCTTC. This gives the protein CASSPRPGNYGYTF.

V is TRBV5-6 and J is TRBJ1-2; D is ambiguous. CDR3 length equals 15 residues. Trimming took off 4 bases at V and 4 bases at J, with 17 bases between the two ends. Germline V CDR1 and CDR2: SGHDT, YYEEEE. CDR3 amino acids: CASSISTSTSYGYTF. CDR3 nucleotides: TGTGCCAGCAGCATATCGACTTCAACATCCTATGGCTACACCTTC.